Described below is a single T cell receptor (beta chain) sequence and its context. Enrollment of patients from Seattle took place during active infection, with longitudinal follow-up. This record belongs to a study of blood T cell repertoires in COVID-19. The overall study: Acute and convalescent COVID-19 samples came from the United States, Italy and Spain. PBMCs, B-cell-depleted T cells, or T cells were the source of the cDNA or gDNA that made up the material.

Germline CDR1 SQVTM, CDR2 ANQGSEA. The CDR3 loop spans 13 amino acids. V shed 5 bases, J shed 3 bases, and the junction held 7 bases outside the gene matches. Source study methods: Amplification of reference gene primers provided the estimated nucleated cell counts. Some clones are missing from TCRdb's copy, which holds only in-frame ones; the method was immunoSEQ multiplex PCR. V, J and clone size are taken as reported in that table, and D and trimming were inferred from the DNA itself. The sample holds 250,000 to 350,000 clones, about 90% seen once. What was sequenced was peripheral blood. This chain uses TRBV29-1 with TRBJ2-7; the match to TRBD1 covers 7 bases. The clonotype comes from a woman aged 30 to 39 with COVID-19, enrolled during active disease. Here the CDR3 reads CSVKPPGGYEQYF. The CDR3 nucleotides read TGCAGCGTTAAGCCCCCAGGGGGCTACGAGCAGTACTTC.